This T cell receptor (beta chain) was found in a study of T-cell reconstitution after alpha-beta-depleted transplantation in children. Looked up from germline, CDR1 is LGHNA and CDR2 is YNFKEQ. This CDR3 contains 17 residues. V lost 3 bases and J lost 1; bases outside the gene matches: 11. The TCRbeta library incorporated unique molecular identifiers. One entry per CDR3 protein results from TCRdb running MiXCR on the PCR reads. The data contain around 480,000 distinct CDR3 sequences, about 33% of them singletons. Here the sequenced sample was PBMCs from the stem cell graft donor, taken from the stem cell graft. The V call is TRBV4-2, the J call TRBJ2-5; 7 bases are a match to TRBD2. The receptor comes from a human donor who donated a stem cell graft to a child with aplastic anemia. CDR3 in DNA: TGTGCCAGCAGCCAGCGGGGGACGAGCGGGCGCCAAGAGACCCAGTACTTC. As protein: CASSQRGTSGRQETQYF.